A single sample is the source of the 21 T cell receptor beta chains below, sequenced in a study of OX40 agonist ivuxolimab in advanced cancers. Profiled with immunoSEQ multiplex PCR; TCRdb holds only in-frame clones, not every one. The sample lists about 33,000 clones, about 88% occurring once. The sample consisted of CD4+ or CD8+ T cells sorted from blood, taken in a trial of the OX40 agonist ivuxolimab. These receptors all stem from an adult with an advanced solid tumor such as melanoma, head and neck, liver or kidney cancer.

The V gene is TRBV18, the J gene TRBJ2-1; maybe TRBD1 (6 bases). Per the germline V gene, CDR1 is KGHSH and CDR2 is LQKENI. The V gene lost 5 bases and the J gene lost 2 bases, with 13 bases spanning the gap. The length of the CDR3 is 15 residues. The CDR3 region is CASSSDRPPYNEQFF. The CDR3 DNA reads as TGTGCCAGCTCATCCGACAGGCCCCCCTACAATGAGCAGTTCTTC.

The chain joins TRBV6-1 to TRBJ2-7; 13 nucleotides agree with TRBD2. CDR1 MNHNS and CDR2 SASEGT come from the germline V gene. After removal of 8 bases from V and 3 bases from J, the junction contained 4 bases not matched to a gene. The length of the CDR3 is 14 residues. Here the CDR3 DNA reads TGTGCCAGCCGACTAGCGGGAGGCTTCTACGAGCAGTACTTC. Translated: CASRLAGGFYEQYF.

In DNA form, the CDR3 reads TGTGCCAGCAGTGTTGAAGGGACTGAGCAGTTCTTC. This gives the protein CASSVEGTEQFF. The chain is built from TRBV2 and TRBJ2-1, with D possibly called TRBD1 or TRBD2 (5 bases each). Germline assignment: CDR1 SNHLY and CDR2 FYNNEI. The CDR3 is made up of 12 amino acids. Trimming left V 4 bases short and J 9 bases short, with 10 bases between. The full variable domain, its missing parts supplied by reference TRBV2 and TRBJ2-1, is EPEVTQTPSHQVTQMGQEVILRCVPISNHLYFYWYRQILGQKVEFLVSFYNNEISEKSEIFDDQFSVERPDGSNFTLKIRSTKLEDSAMYFCASSVEGTEQFFGPGTRLTVL.

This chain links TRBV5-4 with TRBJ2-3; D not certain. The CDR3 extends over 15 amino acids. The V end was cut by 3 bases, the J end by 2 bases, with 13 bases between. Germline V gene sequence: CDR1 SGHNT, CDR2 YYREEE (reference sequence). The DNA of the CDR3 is TGTGCCAGCAGCTCCCCGGAAAAGAACACAGATACGCAGTATTTT. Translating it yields CASSSPEKNTDTQYF.

CDR3 DNA: TGTGCCAGCAGCTACGGACAGGGAGGGAAGCAAGAGACCCAGTACTTC. Translation: CASSYGQGGKQETQYF. This sequence joins TRBV7-7 and TRBJ2-5, with D perhaps matching TRBD1 (8 bases). The length of the CDR3 is 16 residues. Trimming took off 4 bases at V and 2 bases at J, with 17 bases between the two ends. CDR1 and CDR2 from the germline V gene are SSHAT and FNYEAQ (reference sequence).

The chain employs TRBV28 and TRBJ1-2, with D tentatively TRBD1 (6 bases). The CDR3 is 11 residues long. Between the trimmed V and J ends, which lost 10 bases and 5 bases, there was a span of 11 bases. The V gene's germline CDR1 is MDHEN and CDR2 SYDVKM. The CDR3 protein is CANLQGYGYTF. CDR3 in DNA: TGTGCCAACCTACAGGGATATGGCTACACCTTC.

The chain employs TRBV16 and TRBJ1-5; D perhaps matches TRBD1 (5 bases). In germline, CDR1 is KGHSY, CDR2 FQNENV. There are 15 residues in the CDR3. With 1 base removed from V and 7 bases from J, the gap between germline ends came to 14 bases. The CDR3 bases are TGTGCCAGCAGCCAATTGGGTGGCAGGGCCCAGCCCCAGCATTTT. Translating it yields CASSQLGGRAQPQHF.

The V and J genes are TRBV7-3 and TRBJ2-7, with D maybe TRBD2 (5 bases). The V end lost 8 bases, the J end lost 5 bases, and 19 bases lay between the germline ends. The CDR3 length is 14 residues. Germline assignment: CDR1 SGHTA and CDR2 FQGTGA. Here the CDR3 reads CASSPRGSIDEQYF. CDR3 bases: TGTGCCAGCTCCCCACGAGGGTCCATCGACGAGCAGTACTTC.

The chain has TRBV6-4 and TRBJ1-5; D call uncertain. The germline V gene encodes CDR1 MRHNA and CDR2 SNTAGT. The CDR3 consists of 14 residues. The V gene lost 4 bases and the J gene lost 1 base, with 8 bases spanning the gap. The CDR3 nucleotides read TGTGCCAGCAGTGTAACATTAAGCAATCAGCCCCAGCATTTT. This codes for CASSVTLSNQPQHF.

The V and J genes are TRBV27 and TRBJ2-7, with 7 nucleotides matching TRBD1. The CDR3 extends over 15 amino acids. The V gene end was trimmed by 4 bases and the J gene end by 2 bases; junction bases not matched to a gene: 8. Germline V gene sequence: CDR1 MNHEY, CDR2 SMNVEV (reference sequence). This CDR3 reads CASSSGQPGTYEQYF. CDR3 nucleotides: TGTGCCAGCAGTTCGGGACAGCCGGGCACCTACGAGCAGTACTTC.

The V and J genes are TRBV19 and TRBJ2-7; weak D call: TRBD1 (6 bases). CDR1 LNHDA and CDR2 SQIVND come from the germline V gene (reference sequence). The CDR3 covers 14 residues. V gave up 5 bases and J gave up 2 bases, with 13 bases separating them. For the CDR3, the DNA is TGTGCCAGTAGTGACGGGTCAGGGGCCTACGAGCAGTACTTC. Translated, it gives CASSDGSGAYEQYF.

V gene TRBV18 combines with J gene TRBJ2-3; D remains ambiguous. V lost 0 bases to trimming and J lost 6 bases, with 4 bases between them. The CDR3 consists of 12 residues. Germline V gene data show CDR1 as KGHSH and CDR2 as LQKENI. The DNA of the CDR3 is TGTGCCAGCTCACCACCGGCGGATACGCAGTATTTT. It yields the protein CASSPPADTQYF.

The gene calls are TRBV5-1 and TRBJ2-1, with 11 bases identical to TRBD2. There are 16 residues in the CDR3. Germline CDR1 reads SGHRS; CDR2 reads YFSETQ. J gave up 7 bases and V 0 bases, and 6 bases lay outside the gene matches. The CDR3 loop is CASSLGLAGRKNEQFF. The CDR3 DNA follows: TGCGCCAGCAGCTTGGGACTAGCGGGGAGGAAGAATGAGCAGTTCTTC. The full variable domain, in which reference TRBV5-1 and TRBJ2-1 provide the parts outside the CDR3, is KAGVTQTPRYLIKTRGQQVTLSCSPISGHRSVSWYQQTPGQGLQFLFEYFSETQRNKGNFPGRFSGRQFSNSRSEMNVSTLELGDSALYLCASSLGLAGRKNEQFFGPGTRLTVL.

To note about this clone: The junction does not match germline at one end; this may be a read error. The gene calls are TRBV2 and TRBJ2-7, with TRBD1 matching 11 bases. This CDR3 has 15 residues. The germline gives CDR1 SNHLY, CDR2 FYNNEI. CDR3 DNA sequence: TGTGCCGGCAGGGGGCCCGGGACAGGGGGCTACGAGCAGTACTTC. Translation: CAGRGPGTGGYEQYF. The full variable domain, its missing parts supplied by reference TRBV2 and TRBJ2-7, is EPEVTQTPSHQVTQMGQEVILRCVPISNHLYFYWYRQILGQKVEFLVSFYNNEISEKSEIFDDQFSVERPDGSNFTLKIRSTKLEDSAMYFCAGRGPGTGGYEQYFGPGTRLTVT.

The CDR3 DNA reads as TGTGCCAGCAGATCAGACAGGGTAACTGAAGCTTTCTTT. Its protein is CASRSDRVTEAFF. The chain is built from TRBV28 and TRBJ1-1; TRBD1 matches 7 bases. Germline V CDR1 and CDR2: MDHEN, SYDVKM. The ends lost 6 bases at V and 5 bases at J; junction bases unmatched: 6. This CDR3 region has 13 residues.

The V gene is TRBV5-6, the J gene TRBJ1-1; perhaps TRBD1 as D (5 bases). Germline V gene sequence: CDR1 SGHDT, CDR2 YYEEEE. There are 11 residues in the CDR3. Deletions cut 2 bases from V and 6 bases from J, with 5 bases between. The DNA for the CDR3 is TGTGCCAGCAGCTTACAGGCTGAAGCTTTCTTT. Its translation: CASSLQAEAFF.

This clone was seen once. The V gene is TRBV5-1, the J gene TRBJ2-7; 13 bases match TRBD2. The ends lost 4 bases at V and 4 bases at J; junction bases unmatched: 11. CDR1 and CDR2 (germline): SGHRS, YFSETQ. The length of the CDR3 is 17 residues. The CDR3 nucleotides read TGCGCCAGCAGCCCACGGACTAGCGGGGGAAAACTGTACGAGCAGTACTTC. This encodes CASSPRTSGGKLYEQYF. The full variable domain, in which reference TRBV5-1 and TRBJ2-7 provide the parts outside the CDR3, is KAGVTQTPRYLIKTRGQQVTLSCSPISGHRSVSWYQQTPGQGLQFLFEYFSETQRNKGNFPGRFSGRQFSNSRSEMNVSTLELGDSALYLCASSPRTSGGKLYEQYFGPGTRLTVT.

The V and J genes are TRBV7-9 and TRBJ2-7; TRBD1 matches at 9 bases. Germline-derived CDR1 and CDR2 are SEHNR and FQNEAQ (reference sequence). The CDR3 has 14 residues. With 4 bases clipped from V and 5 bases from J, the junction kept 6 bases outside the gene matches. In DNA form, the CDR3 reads TGTGCCAGCAGCTCAGGGACAGGGCGCAACGAGCAGTACTTC. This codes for CASSSGTGRNEQYF.

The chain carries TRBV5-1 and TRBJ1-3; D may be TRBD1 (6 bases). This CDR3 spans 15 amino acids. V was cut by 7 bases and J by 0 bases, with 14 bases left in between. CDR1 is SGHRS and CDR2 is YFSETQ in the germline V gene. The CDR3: CASQRGPPSGNTIYF. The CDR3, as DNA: TGCGCCAGCCAGCGGGGGCCCCCCTCTGGAAACACCATATATTTT.

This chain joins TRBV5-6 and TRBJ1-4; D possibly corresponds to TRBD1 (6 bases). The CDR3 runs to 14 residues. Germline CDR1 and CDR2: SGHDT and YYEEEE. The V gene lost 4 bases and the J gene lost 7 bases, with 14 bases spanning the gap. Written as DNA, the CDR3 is TGTGCCAGCAGCATGGGGGCGCCGGGTGAAAAACTGTTTTTT. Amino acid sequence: CASSMGAPGEKLFF.

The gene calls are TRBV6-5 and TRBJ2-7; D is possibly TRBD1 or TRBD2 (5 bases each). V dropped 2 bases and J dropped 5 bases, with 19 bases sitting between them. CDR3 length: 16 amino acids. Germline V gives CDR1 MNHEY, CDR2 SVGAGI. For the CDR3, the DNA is TGTGCCAGCAGTTACATCCGGGACGTAGGATCGAACGAGCAGTACTTC. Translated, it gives CASSYIRDVGSNEQYF.